This entry lists 25 T cell receptor beta chains sequenced from one sample in a study of cytomegalovirus exposure and HLA in healthy donors. PCR amplification relied on 60 Vbeta primers (plus 13 Jbeta primers). Profiling relied on immunoSEQ multiplex PCR, and the TCRdb table lists in-frame clones only, not all of them. The sample lists some 190,000 clones; approximately 85% were seen once. The material sequenced was PBMCs. All receptors come from a man aged 18 to 30 in good health and CMV-seronegative.

CDR3 nucleotides: TGTGCCAGCAGCAGAGGCATGCGGACAGAAAATTCACCCCTCCACTTT. It specifies CASSRGMRTENSPLHF. The chain is built from TRBV7-9 and TRBJ1-6, with D perhaps TRBD1 (6 bases). This CDR3 is 16 amino acids long. The V gene lost 5 bases and the J gene lost 7 bases, with 18 bases spanning the gap. Germline loops: CDR1 SEHNR, CDR2 FQNEAQ (reference sequence).

The chain recombines TRBV2 with TRBJ2-3; the D gene is possibly TRBD1 (6 bases). Germline values: CDR1 SNHLY, CDR2 FYNNEI. With 8 bases removed from V and 1 base from J, the gap between germline ends came to 19 bases. This CDR3 is built from 16 residues. The CDR3 reads CASLGTQGPRTDTQYF. Written as DNA, the CDR3 is TGTGCCAGCCTGGGTACACAGGGTCCTCGCACAGATACGCAGTATTTT.

The chain couples TRBV28 to TRBJ2-1; TRBD2 matches 9 bases. V trimming: 3 bases; J trimming: 8 bases; junction bases outside the gene matches: 8. The CDR3 covers 15 residues. Looked up from germline, CDR1 is MDHEN and CDR2 is SYDVKM. The CDR3 here is CASSFRREGLYEQFF. As DNA, the CDR3 is TGTGCCAGCAGTTTTAGGCGGGAGGGCCTTTATGAGCAGTTCTTC. The complete variable domain, with remaining parts taken from reference TRBV28 and TRBJ2-1, reads DVKVTQSSRYLVKRTGEKVFLECVQDMDHENMFWYRQDPGLGLRLIYFSYDVKMKEKGDIPEGYSVSREKKERFSLILESASTNQTSMYLCASSFRREGLYEQFFGPGTRLTVL.

This chain uses TRBV4-3 with TRBJ2-1; 8 bases map to TRBD1. CDR1 is LGHNA and CDR2 is YSLEER in the germline V gene. This CDR3 has 14 amino acids. The V gene end was trimmed by 0 bases and the J gene end by 11 bases; junction bases not matched to a gene: 6. The CDR3 sequence: CASSQDRQGQKQFF. The DNA of the CDR3 is TGCGCCAGCAGCCAAGATCGACAGGGGCAGAAGCAGTTCTTC.

V gene TRBV13 combines with J gene TRBJ2-7; 7 nucleotides agree with TRBD2. The germline gives CDR1 PRHDT, CDR2 FYEKMQ (reference sequence). The ends lost 2 bases at V and 3 bases at J; junction bases unmatched: 7. This CDR3 spans 15 amino acids. The CDR3 here is CASSLKGRGGYEQYF. The CDR3 DNA reads TGTGCCAGCAGCTTAAAAGGCCGCGGGGGCTACGAGCAGTACTTC.

V usage is TRBV28 and J usage is TRBJ1-2, with D uncertain. The CDR3 is 12 residues long. V was pared by 6 bases and J by 4 bases, with 9 bases between. From germline, CDR1 is MDHEN and CDR2 SYDVKM. Here the CDR3 reads CASSLSSYGYTF. The CDR3 bases are TGTGCCAGCAGCCTAAGTAGCTATGGCTACACCTTC.

This chain links TRBV11-3 with TRBJ2-3, with D maybe TRBD2 (5 bases). CDR3 length: 14 residues. With 1 base removed from V and 2 bases from J, the gap between germline ends came to 7 bases. From germline, CDR1 is SGHNT and CDR2 YENEEA. The CDR3 DNA sequence: TGTGCCAGCAGCTTAGGGACTTTCACAGATACGCAGTATTTT. Translating it yields CASSLGTFTDTQYF.

The rearrangement uses TRBV4-2 and TRBJ2-1; 11 nucleotides match TRBD2. CDR3 length equals 17 residues. CDR1 LGHNA and CDR2 YNFKEQ come from the germline V gene. V was pared by 1 base and J by 3 bases, with 5 bases of the junction left unmatched. The CDR3 bases are TGTGCCAGCAGCCAAGTGACTAGCGGGATTTACTACAATGAGCAGTTCTTC. This encodes CASSQVTSGIYYNEQFF.

J is TRBJ1-5 and V is TRBV4-2; D is undetermined. Trimming removed 0 bases from V and 12 bases from J, with 18 bases in between. This CDR3 has 15 residues. Germline CDR1 LGHNA, CDR2 YNFKEQ. CDR3: CASSQEQRPDFLQHF. CDR3 DNA: TGTGCCAGCAGCCAAGAGCAAAGGCCGGACTTCCTCCAGCATTTT.

The CDR3 here is CASSPLGTGPGNTEAFF. The CDR3 DNA reads TGTGCCAGCAGCCCTCTCGGGACAGGGCCTGGGAACACTGAAGCTTTCTTT. The chain joins TRBV5-4 to TRBJ1-1, with 9 bases that match TRBD1. The junction had 11 bases not matched to a gene; V was cut back by 4 bases and J by 1 base. Germline V gene lookup returns CDR1 SGHNT and CDR2 YYREEE (reference sequence). The CDR3 length is 17 residues.

J is TRBJ1-6 and V is TRBV15; 8 nucleotides match TRBD1. With V trimmed by 3 bases and J by 7 bases, 2 bases remained unmatched. Germline V gene lookup returns CDR1 LNHNV and CDR2 YYDKDF (reference sequence). The CDR3 is 14 residues long. Here the CDR3 DNA reads TGTGCCACCAGCAGGGGGACAGGCAATTCACCCCTCCACTTT. This encodes CATSRGTGNSPLHF.

The chain is built from TRBV7-8 and TRBJ2-5; a possible D gene is TRBD2 (6 bases). Trimming left V 5 bases short and J 5 bases short, with 12 bases between. The CDR3 extends over 13 amino acids. Germline CDR1 SGHVS, CDR2 FQNEAQ. The CDR3 DNA sequence: TGTGCCAGCAGCCCGGCGGGATTCGAGACCCAGTACTTC. Amino acid sequence: CASSPAGFETQYF.

This clone occurred a few times. The CDR3 DNA reads as TGTGCCATCAGAGGGGAATTACGGACCCAGTACTTC. Amino acid sequence: CAIRGELRTQYF. The V gene is TRBV10-3, the J gene TRBJ2-5; a weak D match, TRBD1 (5 bases). V lost 6 bases and J 7 bases, leaving 12 bases between the germline ends. This CDR3 has 12 residues. Per the germline V gene, CDR1 is ENHRY and CDR2 is SYGVKD.

This clone was seen only a few times. The chain employs TRBV7-9 and TRBJ2-5, with 7 nucleotides matching TRBD1. The DNA end is a closer match to TRBJ2-7, so the J assignment may be wrong. Germline CDR1 reads SEHNR; CDR2 reads FQNEAQ (reference sequence). The CDR3 covers 14 residues. The CDR3 loop reads CASSSDTGAYEQYF. The CDR3 nucleotides read TGTGCCAGCAGCTCAGACACAGGGGCCTACGAGCAGTACTTC.

The J gene is TRBJ1-1, the V gene TRBV11-3, with TRBD1 matching over 9 bases. Germline values: CDR1 SGHNT, CDR2 YENEEA. V shed 3 bases and J 0 bases; nucleotides not matched to a gene: 11. This CDR3 contains 18 residues. Here the CDR3 DNA reads TGTGCCAGCAGCTTGCACAGGGGGCTAGGGATAATGAACACTGAAGCTTTCTTT. Translated: CASSLHRGLGIMNTEAFF.

The V call is TRBV7-2, the J call TRBJ2-7; 14 positions agree with TRBD2. CDR1 is SGHTA, CDR2 FQGNSA, per germline. V shed 4 bases and J 3 bases; nucleotides not matched to a gene: 8. CDR3 length: 17 residues. DNA for the CDR3: TGTGCCAGCAGCTACGCGGGACTAGCGGGGGCGGACTACGAGCAGTACTTC. Its translation: CASSYAGLAGADYEQYF.

This chain connects TRBV27 to TRBJ1-2; D is possibly TRBD1 (5 bases). There are 15 residues in the CDR3. V lost 0 bases to trimming and J lost 4 bases, with 12 bases between them. The germline V gene has CDR1 MNHEY and CDR2 SMNVEV (reference sequence). CDR3 sequence: CASSLSGGDGYGYTF. The CDR3 region has the DNA TGTGCCAGCAGTTTATCGGGGGGGGACGGCTATGGCTACACCTTC.

To note about this clone: Other nucleotide sequences in the sample specify the same CDR3. J is TRBJ1-1 and V is TRBV6-5; 7 bases line up with TRBD1. The CDR3 spans 12 residues. CDR1 and CDR2 (germline): MNHEY, SVGAGI. Trimming at V came to 5 bases and at J to 5 bases, leaving 2 bases not matched to a gene. The CDR3 region is CASSDRVTEAFF. The CDR3 DNA reads as TGTGCCAGCAGTGACAGGGTAACTGAAGCTTTCTTT.

The chain couples TRBV29-1 to TRBJ1-1, with D perhaps matching TRBD1 (5 bases). This CDR3 region has 13 residues. The V gene's germline CDR1 is SQVTM and CDR2 ANQGSEA. V lost 6 bases to trimming and J lost 6 bases, with 17 bases between them. In DNA form, the CDR3 reads TGCAGCGTACCATCTCAGGGAAGGCCTGAAGCTTTCTTT. Protein sequence: CSVPSQGRPEAFF.

This clone showed up just once. V usage is TRBV7-8 and J usage is TRBJ1-4; 8 bases match TRBD1. CDR1 is SGHVS, CDR2 FQNEAQ, per germline. V was pared by 5 bases and J by 8 bases, with 10 bases of the junction left unmatched. The CDR3 has 15 amino acids. The CDR3 here is CASSTRTGFREKLFF. CDR3 in DNA: TGTGCCAGCAGCACCCGGACAGGGTTTAGGGAAAAACTGTTTTTT.

V usage is TRBV15 and J usage is TRBJ2-7, with D perhaps TRBD1 (6 bases). Germline V lookup: CDR1 LNHNV, CDR2 YYDKDF (reference sequence). Trimming took 0 bases from V and 1 from J, leaving 10 bases between them. The CDR3 covers 15 residues. The CDR3, as DNA: TGTGCCACCAGCAGAGATCAGGGGCCGTCCTACGAGCAGTACTTC. Translation gives CATSRDQGPSYEQYF.

The chain is built from TRBV6-1 and TRBJ2-5, with D maybe TRBD2 (5 bases). V shed 8 bases and J shed 3 bases, with 16 bases lying between them. Germline loops: CDR1 MNHNS, CDR2 SASEGT. CDR3 length equals 14 residues. CDR3 amino acids: CASCRETGEETQYF. CDR3 DNA sequence: TGTGCCAGCTGTAGGGAGACGGGTGAAGAGACCCAGTACTTC.

V and J are TRBV6-1 and TRBJ2-2, with TRBD2 matching over 13 bases. Germline CDR1 is MNHNS and CDR2 is SASEGT. This CDR3 spans 15 amino acids. V was clipped by 6 bases and J by 7 bases; unmatched bases: 5. CDR3 DNA: TGTGCCAGCAGGGGACTAGCGGGGAACGACGGGGAGCTGTTTTTT. This translates into CASRGLAGNDGELFF.

The V call is TRBV4-1, the J call TRBJ2-1; maybe TRBD1 (6 bases). The CDR3 totals 16 residues. V was pared by 5 bases and J by 1 base, with 15 bases between. In germline, CDR1 is MGHRA, CDR2 YSYEKL. The CDR3 loop is CASSERGRGSYNEQFF. CDR3 sequence (DNA): TGCGCCAGCAGCGAAAGGGGCAGGGGATCCTACAATGAGCAGTTCTTC.

The rearrangement links TRBV11-2 to TRBJ1-2, with D possibly being TRBD1 (5 bases). Trimming pared 4 bases from V and 4 bases from J, leaving 10 bases between. The germline V gene has CDR1 SGHAT and CDR2 FQNNGV. The CDR3 has 13 residues. The CDR3 DNA reads TGTGCCAGCAGCTACCCCGGGGGCTATGGCTACACCTTC. It codes for CASSYPGGYGYTF.